The T cell receptor beta chain described here comes from a study of post-analysis software for immune sequencing data. Study-level results: TRBV5-6, TRBV5-1 and TRBV20-1 were among a few TRBV segments more frequent in patients than controls. Under the F measure, samples that were prepared in one batch clustered strongly together.

The J segment lost 4 bases and the V segment lost 6 bases, leaving 8 bases of the junction unmatched. Germline CDR1 reads SGHVS; CDR2 reads FQNEAQ. The CDR3 is 16 residues long. Prepared TCR beta cDNA libraries contained unique molecular identifiers. One entry per CDR3 protein results from TCRdb running MiXCR on the PCR reads. The sample contains approximately 630,000 distinct CDR3 sequences, 55% to 60% of which appear only once. Concerning this clonotype itself: Its cognate antigen is unknown.

The V and J genes are TRBV7-8 and TRBJ2-1; 11 positions agree with TRBD2. What was sequenced was blood. This clonotype was obtained from a girl aged 2-10 years with multiple sclerosis. The CDR3 DNA is TGTGCCAGCAGGCCTAGCGGGGGGACCATGTACAATGAGCAGTTCTTC. Its protein product is CASRPSGGTMYNEQFF.